Shown below are 30 T cell receptor beta chains from a single sample sequenced in a study of T-cell reconstitution after alpha-beta-depleted transplantation in children. Preparing the TCRbeta library involved the use of unique molecular identifiers. MiXCR, run by TCRdb on the PCR reads, gives a single entry per CDR3 protein. This table holds more than 450,000 distinct CDR3 sequences, roughly 18% found once. This material consisted of PBMCs from the stem cell graft donor, taken from the stem cell graft. The receptors shown here come from a human donor who donated a stem cell graft to a child with acute lymphoblastic leukemia.

This clonotype came up a few times. The rearrangement joins TRBV7-6 to TRBJ2-7; TRBD2 matches at 7 bases. The CDR3 sequence is 12 residues long. V was clipped by 5 bases and J by 7 bases; unmatched bases: 5. Germline values: CDR1 SGHVS, CDR2 FNYEAQ. Here the CDR3 DNA reads TGTGCCAGCAGCCAAAGCGGGGCGGAGCAGTACTTC. Encoded protein: CASSQSGAEQYF.

This clonotype was seen more than once but under ten times. The genes are TRBV7-9 and TRBJ2-7; D is unresolved. Germline CDR1 SEHNR, CDR2 FQNEAQ (reference sequence). Trimming cost V 3 bases and J 0 bases, with 12 bases left between them. The CDR3 has 15 residues. CDR3: CASSFGLLSSYEQYF. For the CDR3, the DNA is TGTGCCAGCAGCTTCGGTCTGCTGAGCTCCTACGAGCAGTACTTC. The whole variable domain, remainder taken from reference TRBV7-9 and TRBJ2-7, is DTGVSQNPRHKITKRGQNVTFRCDPISEHNRLYWYRQTLGQGPEFLTYFQNEAQLEKSRLLSDRFSAERPKGSFSTLEIQRTEQGDSAMYLCASSFGLLSSYEQYFGPGTRLTVT.

The chain joins TRBV20-1 to TRBJ2-7; D is possibly TRBD2 (5 bases). V was cut by 3 bases and J by 2 bases, with 17 bases left in between. The V gene's germline CDR1 is DFQATT and CDR2 SNEGSKA (reference sequence). The CDR3 contains 15 residues. The chain's CDR3 is CSARVSEGLAYEQYF. For the CDR3, the DNA is TGCAGTGCTAGGGTCTCCGAGGGCCTGGCCTACGAGCAGTACTTC.

The chain carries TRBV6-1 and TRBJ2-7; 11 positions match TRBD2. The V and J ends lost 5 bases and 7 bases, in that order; junction bases with no gene match: 10. CDR1 MNHNS and CDR2 SASEGT come from the germline V gene. The CDR3 sequence is 15 residues long. The CDR3 sequence is CASSQELAGVGEQYF. CDR3 sequence (DNA): TGTGCCAGCAGTCAAGAACTAGCGGGAGTGGGGGAGCAGTACTTC.

This chain connects TRBV7-9 to TRBJ1-2; 7 nucleotides align to TRBD1. V lost 5 bases, J lost 3 bases, and 6 bases stayed unmatched. Germline CDR1 is SEHNR and CDR2 is FQNEAQ (reference sequence). This CDR3 has 14 residues. CDR3 in DNA: TGTGCCAGCAGCAAACAGGGGTTCGACTATGGCTACACCTTC. Translation: CASSKQGFDYGYTF. The full variable domain, in which reference TRBV7-9 and TRBJ1-2 provide the parts outside the CDR3, is DTGVSQNPRHKITKRGQNVTFRCDPISEHNRLYWYRQTLGQGPEFLTYFQNEAQLEKSRLLSDRFSAERPKGSFSTLEIQRTEQGDSAMYLCASSKQGFDYGYTFGSGTRLTVV.

This clonotype has a handful of counts. The V gene is TRBV14, the J gene TRBJ1-2, with 8 bases that match TRBD1. J gave up 7 bases and V 2 bases, and 3 bases lay outside the gene matches. The CDR3 sequence is 13 residues long. Germline V gene lookup returns CDR1 SGHDN and CDR2 FVKESK. The CDR3 here is CASSQWTGFGYTF. The CDR3 DNA is TGTGCCAGCAGCCAATGGACAGGGTTTGGCTACACCTTC.

This clonotype has more than one count but fewer than ten. V and J are TRBV9 and TRBJ2-7; 7 positions match TRBD2. V lost 0 bases to trimming and J lost 3 bases; unmatched junction nucleotides: 3. CDR1 and CDR2 (germline): SGDLS, YYNGEE. The CDR3 is 14 residues long. The CDR3 nucleotides are TGTGCCAGCAGCGTAGCTAGCGGTAGCTACGAGCAGTACTTC. Protein: CASSVASGSYEQYF.

Comment on this clonotype: Mismatch with germline at one junction end may stem from a read error. This chain connects TRBV3-1 to TRBJ2-2; 10 positions match TRBD1. CDR3 size: 15 residues. CDR1 and CDR2 (germline): LGHDT, YNNKEL (reference sequence). The CDR3: CASSHRQGASGDLFF. CDR3 coding DNA: TGTGCCAGCAGCCACCGACAGGGGGCCTCCGGGGACCTGTTTTTT.

This chain connects TRBV5-1 to TRBJ2-1, with 9 positions matching TRBD2. CDR3 length: 15 residues. Germline V gene lookup returns CDR1 SGHRS and CDR2 YFSETQ. The junction had 5 bases not matched to a gene; V was cut back by 3 bases and J by 4 bases. CDR3 loop: CASSYQTSGYNEQFF. The CDR3 nucleotides are TGCGCCAGCAGCTACCAGACTAGCGGTTACAATGAGCAGTTCTTC.

This rearrangement joins TRBV7-2 to TRBJ2-5, with D maybe TRBD2 (6 bases). CDR1 SGHTA and CDR2 FQGNSA come from the germline V gene. Trimming shortened V by 4 bases and J by 0 bases, and 18 bases separated the two germline ends. The CDR3 runs to 17 residues. The CDR3 DNA sequence: TGTGCCAGCAGCTCCATGCGGGACTTGTACGACCAAGAGACCCAGTACTTC. It specifies CASSSMRDLYDQETQYF.

The chain couples TRBV4-1 to TRBJ2-7, with 7 bases that match TRBD1. CDR3 length: 15 amino acids. Germline V gives CDR1 MGHRA, CDR2 YSYEKL. The junction had 6 bases not matched to a gene; V was cut back by 1 base and J by 3 bases. CDR3 in DNA: TGCGCCAGCAGCCAAGCTCAGGGGGTCGGCTACGAGCAGTACTTC. Translation gives CASSQAQGVGYEQYF.

This clonotype was seen only a few times. This chain uses TRBV12-3 or TRBV12-4 with TRBJ1-5, with TRBD1 matching 9 bases. The CDR3 sequence is 14 residues long. With 5 bases clipped from V and 7 bases from J, the junction kept 6 bases outside the gene matches. The CDR3 DNA reads TGTGCCAGCAGTAGGGACAGGGCGCGACAGCCCCAGCATTTT. Its protein product is CASSRDRARQPQHF.

J is TRBJ1-2 and V is TRBV9; no clear D gene. CDR3 length: 14 amino acids. Trimming removed 2 bases at V and 2 bases at J, with 10 bases between. From germline, CDR1 is SGDLS and CDR2 YYNGEE. CDR3 in DNA: TGTGCCAGCAGCGTCGGTATGGGAAACTATGGCTACACCTTC. Residues: CASSVGMGNYGYTF.

In this sample, this clonotype turned up a few times. The CDR3 spells CASAPTGGYEQYF. The DNA of the CDR3 is TGTGCCAGCGCGCCAACCGGCGGGTACGAGCAGTACTTC. The V call is TRBV7-6, the J call TRBJ2-7; D perhaps matches TRBD2 (5 bases). CDR3 length: 13 residues. Germline V gives CDR1 SGHVS, CDR2 FNYEAQ. Trimming took 8 bases from V and 4 from J, leaving 15 bases between them.

This clonotype was seen only a few times. CDR3 sequence (DNA): TGTGCCAGCAGTTGGACAGTCACCGGGGAGCTGTTTTTT. Residues: CASSWTVTGELFF. The rearrangement joins TRBV27 to TRBJ2-2; a possible D gene is TRBD1 (6 bases). Trimming took off 4 bases at V and 4 bases at J, with 7 bases between the two ends. This CDR3 has 13 residues. Germline V gene data show CDR1 as MNHEY and CDR2 as SMNVEV (reference sequence).

At least ten counts were recorded for this clonotype. The V and J genes are TRBV5-1 and TRBJ2-2; no firm D call. V shed 0 bases and J shed 6 bases, with 9 bases lying between them. The CDR3 totals 14 residues. Germline loops: CDR1 SGHRS, CDR2 YFSETQ. CDR3 sequence (DNA): TGCGCCAGCAGCTTGGTAGTAGGGTCCGGGGAGCTGTTTTTT. Amino acid sequence: CASSLVVGSGELFF.

This clonotype was picked up a small number of times. V gene TRBV5-1 combines with J gene TRBJ1-1, with D maybe TRBD1 (5 bases). The CDR3 is 16 amino acids. V lost 0 bases, J lost 4 bases, and 16 bases lay in between. Germline values: CDR1 SGHRS, CDR2 YFSETQ. The CDR3 here is CASSLGAHRGGTEAFF. CDR3 nucleotides: TGCGCCAGCAGCTTGGGTGCCCATCGGGGGGGCACTGAAGCTTTCTTT.

The chain uses TRBV20-1 and TRBJ1-5; 9 bases line up with TRBD1. V trimming: 6 bases; J trimming: 1 base; junction bases outside the gene matches: 4. The CDR3 is 14 residues long. Germline V gene sequence: CDR1 DFQATT, CDR2 SNEGSKA (reference sequence). CDR3 in DNA: TGCAGTGCGAACAGGGGGCCAAGCAATCAGCCCCAGCATTTT. Amino acids: CSANRGPSNQPQHF.

This clonotype came up a few times. The chain combines TRBV29-1 with TRBJ2-2, with no clear D. V lost 7 bases and J lost 1, with 7 bases in between. The CDR3 covers 12 residues. CDR1 SQVTM and CDR2 ANQGSEA come from the germline V gene. CDR3 protein: CSGRENTGELFF. The CDR3 nucleotides are TGCAGCGGAAGGGAGAACACCGGGGAGCTGTTTTTT.

The chain couples TRBV24-1 to TRBJ2-2; no definite D call. CDR1 and CDR2 (germline): KGHDR, SFDVKD. Trimming took 9 bases from V and 5 from J, leaving 9 bases between them. CDR3 length: 12 amino acids. CDR3 in amino acids: CATEKGTGELFF. The CDR3 nucleotides are TGTGCCACCGAAAAGGGTACCGGGGAGCTGTTTTTT.

The chain combines TRBV20-1 with TRBJ2-3; the match to TRBD1 covers 7 bases. Unmatched junction bases numbered 5, after V lost 3 bases and J lost 2 bases. Looked up from germline, CDR1 is DFQATT and CDR2 is SNEGSKA (reference sequence). The CDR3 contains 14 residues. The CDR3 protein is CSASGQGDTDTQYF. In DNA form, the CDR3 reads TGCAGTGCTAGTGGGCAGGGGGACACAGATACGCAGTATTTT.

This clonotype was detected only a few times. V and J are TRBV7-3 and TRBJ2-1, with no clear D. Between the trimmed V and J ends, which lost 5 bases and 7 bases, there was a span of 15 bases. CDR1 SGHTA and CDR2 FQGTGA come from the germline V gene. The CDR3 loop spans 14 amino acids. The CDR3 protein is CASSTDGRANEQFF. DNA of the CDR3: TGTGCCAGCAGCACAGACGGGCGCGCGAATGAGCAGTTCTTC.

This chain links TRBV24-1 with TRBJ2-3; 10 bases fit TRBD2. The ends lost 0 bases at V and 4 bases at J; junction bases unmatched: 6. The CDR3 totals 17 residues. In germline, CDR1 is KGHDR, CDR2 SFDVKD. The CDR3 sequence is CATSDLGLAGVPDTQYF. The CDR3 DNA follows: TGTGCCACCAGTGATTTGGGGCTAGCGGGAGTCCCAGATACGCAGTATTTT.

The CDR3 reads CASSADRVGVPQHF. CDR3 coding DNA: TGTGCCAGCAGCGCCGACAGGGTAGGGGTGCCCCAGCATTTT. This rearrangement joins TRBV11-2 to TRBJ1-5; TRBD1 matches 7 bases. V gave up 5 bases and J gave up 9 bases; unmatched junction bases: 10. The CDR3 runs to 14 residues. From germline, CDR1 is SGHAT and CDR2 FQNNGV.

Concerning this clonotype: One end of the junction fails to match germline, which may point to a read error. The V and J genes are TRBV7-9 and TRBJ1-5, with unresolved D. Germline CDR1 is SEHNR and CDR2 is FQNEAQ (reference sequence). This CDR3 is 17 amino acids long. CDR3 residues: CASSFLGSRAFEQPQHF. The DNA of the CDR3 is TGTGCCAGCAGCTTTTTAGGATCGCGGGCCTTTGAGCAGCCCCAGCATTTC.

This clonotype has a handful of counts. The chain carries TRBV6-4 and TRBJ2-7, with D possibly called TRBD1 or TRBD2 (5 bases each). CDR1 and CDR2 (germline): MRHNA, SNTAGT. This CDR3 has 17 amino acids. V gave up 6 bases and J gave up 3 bases, with 24 bases separating them. The CDR3 loop reads CASRKIPGARRFYEQYF. The CDR3, as DNA: TGTGCCAGCAGGAAGATCCCCGGGGCCAGGAGGTTCTACGAGCAGTACTTC.

J is TRBJ2-1 and V is TRBV6-2 or TRBV6-3; 11 bases map to TRBD2. The J segment lost 8 bases and the V segment lost 8 bases, leaving 11 bases of the junction unmatched. There are 15 residues in the CDR3. The germline V gene has CDR1 MNHEY and CDR2 SVGEGT. The CDR3 nucleotides read TGTGCCAGCCGAATAACTAGCGGGAGTGCGTATGAGCAGTTCTTC. Translating it yields CASRITSGSAYEQFF.

This clonotype was seen more than once but under ten times. The chain combines TRBV29-1 with TRBJ2-3, with unresolved D. The germline V gene has CDR1 SQVTM and CDR2 ANQGSEA. Trimming cost V 2 bases and J 11 bases, with 11 bases left between them. This CDR3 has 11 residues. The CDR3 nucleotides read TGCAGCGTTGAAATAGTAATGCGGCAGTATTTT. Translating gives CSVEIVMRQYF.

Only a few counts were recorded for this clonotype. The chain joins TRBV24-1 to TRBJ2-1; D remains unclear. The length of the CDR3 is 14 residues. V lost 9 bases and J 2 bases, leaving 13 bases between the germline ends. Germline CDR1 and CDR2: KGHDR and SFDVKD. CDR3 residues: CATRPRFPYNEQFF. CDR3 DNA sequence: TGTGCCACCCGCCCCAGGTTCCCCTACAATGAGCAGTTCTTC.

The chain uses TRBV5-1 and TRBJ2-1; 13 bases are shared with TRBD2. This CDR3 is built from 19 residues. The J segment lost 0 bases and the V segment lost 6 bases, leaving 12 bases of the junction unmatched. CDR1 is SGHRS and CDR2 is YFSETQ in the germline V gene. CDR3: CASKTWSGTSGISYNEQFF. In DNA, the CDR3 is TGCGCCAGCAAAACGTGGAGCGGGACTAGCGGGATCTCCTACAATGAGCAGTTCTTC.